This T cell receptor beta chain was sequenced during a study of control samples from healthy donors and cancer patients. Sequencing was performed with immunoSEQ multiplex PCR; in TCRdb, only in-frame clones are kept and a portion is missing. The sample carries 77,000 or so clones, roughly 89% recorded once. The table lists this clone with a few counts. This TCR came from a man younger than 45 in good health. The sequencing input was blood.

The CDR3 DNA follows: TGTGCCAGCATTCCCCGTCCGGGACAGGGGTACGAGCAGTACTTC. As protein: CASIPRPGQGYEQYF. The chain is built from TRBV27 and TRBJ2-7, with 10 bases identical to TRBD1. The CDR3 runs to 15 residues. Germline V gives CDR1 MNHEY, CDR2 SMNVEV (reference sequence). The junction had 10 bases not matched to a gene; V was cut back by 7 bases and J by 4 bases.